Presented here are 5 T cell receptor beta chains from one specimen sequenced in a study of OX40 agonist ivuxolimab in advanced cancers. Libraries were constructed by the immunoSEQ multiplex PCR assay. TCRdb took over this immuneACCESS table, retaining in-frame rearrangements with V and J assigned. Such tables are incomplete; in checked studies, under half of the missing clones stem from an unresolved V gene, and the remainder is unexplained. This sample holds about 48,000 clones; 65% to 85% were observed only once. The biggest ten clones account for 1.5% to 2% of the sample. This specimen was CD4+ or CD8+ T cells sorted from blood, taken in a trial of the OX40 agonist ivuxolimab. The receptors derive from an adult with an advanced solid tumor such as melanoma, head and neck, liver or kidney cancer.

The chain couples TRBV18 to TRBJ2-1, with 10 bases matching TRBD1. Germline values: CDR1 KGHSH, CDR2 LQKENI. This CDR3 is built from 16 residues. J was trimmed by 3 bases and V by 2 bases; bases with no gene match: 4. CDR3 in amino acids: CASSPRDRGGYNEQFF. The CDR3 DNA sequence: TGTGCCAGCTCACCAAGGGACAGGGGAGGCTACAATGAGCAGTTCTTC.

The CDR3 bases are TGTGCCATCAGTGGGAGCGGGGGCACAGATACGCAGTATTTT. Encoded protein: CAISGSGGTDTQYF. The chain has TRBV10-3 and TRBJ2-3, with TRBD2 identical over 7 bases. Germline V gene lookup returns CDR1 ENHRY and CDR2 SYGVKD. The CDR3 extends over 14 amino acids. V was pared by 4 bases and J by 1 base, with 2 bases of the junction left unmatched.

This clone was counted only a few times. The rearrangement uses TRBV7-2 and TRBJ2-5, with unresolved D. The length of the CDR3 is 13 residues. Germline V gene sequence: CDR1 SGHTA, CDR2 FQGNSA. V was pared by 4 bases and J by 1 base, with 7 bases between. The CDR3: CASSWSFQETQYF. The CDR3 region has the DNA TGTGCCAGCAGCTGGTCCTTCCAAGAGACCCAGTACTTC. The variable domain in full, with the rest retrieved from reference TRBV7-2 and TRBJ2-5, is GAGVSQSPSNKVTEKGKDVELRCDPISGHTALYWYRQSLGQGLEFLIYFQGNSAPDKSGLPSDRFSAERTGGSVSTLTIQRTQQEDSAVYLCASSWSFQETQYFGPGTRLLVL.

This chain joins TRBV6-6 and TRBJ1-4, with D possibly TRBD1 on 6 matching bases. V lost 7 bases, J lost 7 bases, and 19 bases lay in between. CDR1 is MNHNY and CDR2 is SVGAGI in the germline V gene (reference sequence). The CDR3 consists of 15 residues. Here the CDR3 reads CASKKNGGLSEKLFF. The DNA for the CDR3 is TGTGCCAGCAAAAAAAATGGGGGGCTGAGTGAAAAACTGTTTTTT.

This clone was recorded a few times. CDR3 in amino acids: CASSNKGGAWAGNTIYF. The CDR3 DNA reads as TGTGCCAGCAGCAACAAAGGGGGGGCTTGGGCTGGAAACACCATATATTTT. The chain joins TRBV7-2 to TRBJ1-3; D perhaps matches TRBD1 (6 bases). The CDR3 spans 17 residues. Germline CDR1 reads SGHTA; CDR2 reads FQGNSA. Trimming cost V 5 bases and J 2 bases, with 19 bases left between them. Together with reference TRBV7-2 and TRBJ1-3, the CDR3 gives the full variable domain: GAGVSQSPSNKVTEKGKDVELRCDPISGHTALYWYRQSLGQGLEFLIYFQGNSAPDKSGLPSDRFSAERTGGSVSTLTIQRTQQEDSAVYLCASSNKGGAWAGNTIYFGEGSWLTVV.